This entry concerns a single TCR beta chain. Specified treatment: over 15 received Ad26.COV2.S at low or high dose, single or two shots; about 5 received placebo; per-sample allocation not given. Sampling occurred on day 63 after the first vaccine or placebo injection. Unmatched junction bases numbered 17, after V lost 7 bases and J lost 3 bases. Germline V lookup: CDR1 MDHEN, CDR2 SYDVKM. The CDR3 sequence is 17 residues long. Data came from immunoSEQ multiplex PCR; TCRdb stores just in-frame clones and leaves some out. The repertoire has about 420,000 clones, 88% of them found once; the top ten carry less than 4.5%. The sample originates from a study of Ad26.COV2.S vaccination and SARS-CoV-2 variants.

This chain joins TRBV28 and TRBJ2-7; 8 bases are a match to TRBD2. The sequenced sample was peripheral blood, obtained in a trial of Ad26.COV2.S vaccine versus placebo. The sequence derives from a person aged 18-60 years who received the Ad26.COV2.S COVID-19 vaccine or a placebo. DNA for the CDR3: TGTGCCAGCATTTCCCCATCGCCGGGGGGGAGGTACTACGAGCAGTACTTC. It yields the protein CASISPSPGGRYYEQYF. Supplemented by reference TRBV28 and TRBJ2-7, the full variable domain reads DVKVTQSSRYLVKRTGEKVFLECVQDMDHENMFWYRQDPGLGLRLIYFSYDVKMKEKGDIPEGYSVSREKKERFSLILESASTNQTSMYLCASISPSPGGRYYEQYFGPGTRLTVT.